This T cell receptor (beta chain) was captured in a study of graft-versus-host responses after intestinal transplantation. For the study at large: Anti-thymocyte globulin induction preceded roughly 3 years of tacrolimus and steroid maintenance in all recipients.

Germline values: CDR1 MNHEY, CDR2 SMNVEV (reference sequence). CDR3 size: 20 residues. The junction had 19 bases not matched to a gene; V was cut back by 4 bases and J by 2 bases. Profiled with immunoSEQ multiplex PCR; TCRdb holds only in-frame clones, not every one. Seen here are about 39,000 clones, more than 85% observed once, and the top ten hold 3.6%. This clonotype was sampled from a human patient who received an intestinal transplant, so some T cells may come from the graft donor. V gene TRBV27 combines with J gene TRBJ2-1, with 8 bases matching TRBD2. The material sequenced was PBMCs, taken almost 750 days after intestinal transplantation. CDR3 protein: CASSYTYSGKGGVPYNEQFF. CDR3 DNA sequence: TGTGCCAGCAGTTACACCTATAGCGGGAAAGGCGGGGTGCCCTACAATGAGCAGTTCTTC.